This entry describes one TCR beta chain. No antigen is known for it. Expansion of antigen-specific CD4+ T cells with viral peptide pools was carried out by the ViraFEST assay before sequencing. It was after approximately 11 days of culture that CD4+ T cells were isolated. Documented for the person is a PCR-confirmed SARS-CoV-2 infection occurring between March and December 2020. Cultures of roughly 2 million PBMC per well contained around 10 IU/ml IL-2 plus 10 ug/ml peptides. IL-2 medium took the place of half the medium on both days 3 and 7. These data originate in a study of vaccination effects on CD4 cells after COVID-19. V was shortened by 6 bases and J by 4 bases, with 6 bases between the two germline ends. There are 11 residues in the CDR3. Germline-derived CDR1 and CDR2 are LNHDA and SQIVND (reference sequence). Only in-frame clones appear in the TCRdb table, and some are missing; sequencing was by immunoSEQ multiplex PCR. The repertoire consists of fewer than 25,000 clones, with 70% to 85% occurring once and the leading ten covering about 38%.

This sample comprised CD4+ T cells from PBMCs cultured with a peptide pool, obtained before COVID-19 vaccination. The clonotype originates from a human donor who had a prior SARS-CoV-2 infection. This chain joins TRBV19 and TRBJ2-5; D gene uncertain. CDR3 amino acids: CASSRGETQYF. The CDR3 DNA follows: TGTGCCAGTAGCCGAGGAGAGACCCAGTACTTC. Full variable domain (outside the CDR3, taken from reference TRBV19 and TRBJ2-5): DGGITQSPKYLFRKEGQNVTLSCEQNLNHDAMYWYRQDPGQGLRLIYYSQIVNDFQKGDIAEGYSVSREKKESFPLTVTSAQKNPTAFYLCASSRGETQYFGPGTRLLVL.